Presented here are 16 T cell receptor beta chains from one specimen sequenced in a study of cytomegalovirus exposure and HLA in healthy donors. Use of 60 Vbeta and 13 Jbeta primers characterized the PCR. Clones were read by immunoSEQ multiplex PCR, and TCRdb kept only the in-frame ones, dropping some. The sample lists a few hundred thousand clones, about 90% seen once, with approximately 1.5% in the top ten. Sequencing input: PBMCs. The source of these receptors is a girl aged 2 to 10 in good health and CMV-seronegative.

About this clone: The same CDR3 can be traced to other DNA sequences in this sample. This chain links TRBV19 with TRBJ1-1; TRBD1 matches at 7 bases. V shed 6 bases and J 1 base; nucleotides not matched to a gene: 2. The CDR3 sequence is 13 residues long. Germline CDR1 reads LNHDA; CDR2 reads SQIVND (reference sequence). The CDR3 is CASSRTGNTEAFF. The CDR3 DNA is TGTGCCAGTAGCCGGACAGGGAACACTGAAGCTTTCTTT.

V usage is TRBV5-1 and J usage is TRBJ1-1; D may be TRBD1 (6 bases). The CDR3 loop spans 14 amino acids. V lost 3 bases and J lost 2, with 11 bases in between. Germline V gene sequence: CDR1 SGHRS, CDR2 YFSETQ. The CDR3 loop reads CASSSQGSNTEAFF. CDR3 sequence (DNA): TGCGCCAGCAGCTCACAGGGATCCAACACTGAAGCTTTCTTT.

The chain employs TRBV29-1 and TRBJ1-1, with D unresolved. CDR1 and CDR2 from the germline V gene are SQVTM and ANQGSEA. V lost 4 bases to trimming and J lost 0 bases, with 9 bases between them. CDR3 length equals 13 residues. CDR3 sequence (DNA): TGCAGCGTTGTGGGGAGAATGAACACTGAAGCTTTCTTT. This sequence encodes CSVVGRMNTEAFF.

The chain employs TRBV18 and TRBJ1-5, with a tentative D call TRBD1 (6 bases). Trimming cost V 4 bases and J 5 bases, with 18 bases left between them. The CDR3 has 16 residues. Looked up from germline, CDR1 is KGHSH and CDR2 is LQKENI. CDR3 nucleotides: TGTGCCAGCTCACGCGAGAACAGGGAGTATGATCAGCCCCAGCATTTT. Its translation is CASSRENREYDQPQHF.

The chain recombines TRBV13 with TRBJ1-1; no definite D call. This CDR3 contains 12 residues. V was trimmed by 6 bases and J by 6 bases, leaving 11 bases between them. CDR1 PRHDT and CDR2 FYEKMQ come from the germline V gene (reference sequence). Here the CDR3 DNA reads TGTGCCAGCAGTGGGCCACCCGCTGAAGCTTTCTTT. This encodes CASSGPPAEAFF.

The chain links TRBV15 to TRBJ1-5; TRBD1 might be the D (6 bases). Per germline, CDR1 LNHNV and CDR2 YYDKDF (reference sequence). The length of the CDR3 is 18 residues. V shed 0 bases and J shed 4 bases, with 19 bases lying between them. CDR3 amino acids: CATSRDLVGASGNQPQHF. The CDR3 bases are TGTGCCACCAGCAGAGATCTCGTGGGGGCTAGTGGAAATCAGCCCCAGCATTTT.

The chain links TRBV13 to TRBJ1-1; a weak D match, TRBD1 (5 bases). V shed 0 bases and J shed 1 base, with 9 bases lying between them. This CDR3 is built from 15 residues. The germline gives CDR1 PRHDT, CDR2 FYEKMQ (reference sequence). Here the CDR3 reads CASSLGGRPNTEAFF. As DNA, the CDR3 is TGTGCCAGCAGCTTAGGGGGGCGGCCGAACACTGAAGCTTTCTTT.

The rearrangement links TRBV2 to TRBJ2-7; perhaps TRBD1 as D (6 bases). Germline V gene sequence: CDR1 SNHLY, CDR2 FYNNEI. This CDR3 contains 15 residues. V was cut by 6 bases and J by 2 bases, with 17 bases left in between. Written as DNA, the CDR3 is TGTGCCAGCAGCCGACAGGAGTCCGGGGCCTACGAGCAGTACTTC. Translation gives CASSRQESGAYEQYF. The full variable domain, its missing parts supplied by reference TRBV2 and TRBJ2-7, is EPEVTQTPSHQVTQMGQEVILRCVPISNHLYFYWYRQILGQKVEFLVSFYNNEISEKSEIFDDQFSVERPDGSNFTLKIRSTKLEDSAMYFCASSRQESGAYEQYFGPGTRLTVT.

The chain combines TRBV4-2 with TRBJ2-7; D may be TRBD1 (6 bases). The CDR3 length is 14 residues. V dropped 0 bases and J dropped 6 bases, with 12 bases sitting between them. Germline CDR1 reads LGHNA; CDR2 reads YNFKEQ. CDR3: CASSQEWGRGEQYF. CDR3 sequence (DNA): TGTGCCAGCAGCCAAGAATGGGGGCGAGGCGAGCAGTACTTC.

The chain has TRBV21-1 and TRBJ1-5; the table's D call of TRBD1 was not tested on the DNA. TRBV21-1 is recorded as a pseudogene. The CDR3 runs 14 residues. CDR3 amino acids: CASNLGTGYQPQHF. The CDR3 DNA sequence: TGTGCCAGCAACCTGGGGACAGGGTATCAGCCCCAGCATTTT.

This sequence joins TRBV11-2 and TRBJ2-1; the match to TRBD2 covers 11 bases. The CDR3 loop spans 15 amino acids. CDR1 SGHAT and CDR2 FQNNGV come from the germline V gene. The ends lost 8 bases at V and 6 bases at J; junction bases unmatched: 9. The CDR3 coding sequence is TGTGCCAGCTCCTCCCTAGCGGGAGGCCTCAATGAGCAGTTCTTC. Its protein is CASSSLAGGLNEQFF.

CDR3 region: CAWSQASGTVTGELFF. The CDR3 DNA sequence: TGTGCCTGGAGTCAGGCCTCCGGGACAGTCACCGGGGAGCTGTTTTTT. The chain carries TRBV30 and TRBJ2-2, with 7 bases identical to TRBD1. After removal of 2 bases from V and 4 bases from J, the junction contained 10 bases not matched to a gene. Germline V lookup: CDR1 GTSNPN, CDR2 SVGIG (reference sequence). The CDR3 contains 16 residues.

This clone was recorded only once. This chain joins TRBV5-1 and TRBJ2-3; 8 positions match TRBD1. Germline loops: CDR1 SGHRS, CDR2 YFSETQ. This CDR3 has 13 amino acids. J lost 6 bases, V lost 4 bases, and 4 bases had no gene match. The CDR3 DNA reads as TGCGCCAGCAGCGCCGGGACAGGCGATACGCAGTATTTT. Encoded protein: CASSAGTGDTQYF.

The CDR3 loop reads CASSPPLRGYTF. The DNA for the CDR3 is TGTGCCAGCAGCCCCCCCTTGAGGGGCTACACCTTC. This sequence joins TRBV7-8 and TRBJ1-2; D is ambiguous. V was clipped by 5 bases and J by 8 bases, with 12 bases between them. CDR1 and CDR2 from the germline V gene are SGHVS and FQNEAQ. CDR3 size: 12 residues.

The genes are TRBV2 and TRBJ1-1; D remains unclear. The germline V and J ends were trimmed by 6 bases and 7 bases, with 9 bases remaining between them. Per the germline V gene, CDR1 is SNHLY and CDR2 is FYNNEI. The CDR3 totals 11 residues. The CDR3 protein is CASRRAGEAFF. Here the CDR3 DNA reads TGTGCCAGCAGGAGGGCAGGTGAAGCTTTCTTT.

The chain couples TRBV9 to TRBJ2-3; TRBD2 is a possible D gene (5 bases). Trimming shortened V by 4 bases and J by 0 bases, and 18 bases separated the two germline ends. The length of the CDR3 is 17 residues. Germline CDR1 reads SGDLS; CDR2 reads YYNGEE. The CDR3 region has the DNA TGTGCCAGCAGCACCTTTGACTACAAACCTAGCACAGATACGCAGTATTTT. Its translation: CASSTFDYKPSTDTQYF.